These 29 T cell receptor beta chains came from one sample sequenced in a study of CD8 T cells in ankylosing spondylitis. Points from the study as a whole: Several highly homologous variants made up a TCR beta motif, and this motif appeared characteristic of ankylosing spondylitis blood.

TCRdb independently ran MiXCR on the 5' RACE reads; one entry per CDR3 protein. Counted here are approximately 520,000 distinct CDR3 sequences, 5.3% occurring once; the ten biggest clones make up approximately 4%. The antigens of these receptors remain unknown. The sequenced material came from blood, either unsorted or a sorted T cell fraction (not recorded which). Every receptor here comes from a male donor with ankylosing spondylitis.

The sample holds a few counts of this clonotype. The CDR3 loop reads CASSPGGREIYEQYF. Written as DNA, the CDR3 is TGCGCCAGCAGCCCCGGGGGGCGGGAGATCTACGAGCAGTACTTC. The rearrangement links TRBV5-1 to TRBJ2-7; D possibly corresponds to TRBD2 (7 bases). The CDR3 spans 15 residues. Germline loops: CDR1 SGHRS, CDR2 YFSETQ. V gave up 4 bases and J gave up 3 bases, with 17 bases separating them.

This clonotype appeared many times. The chain employs TRBV4-2 and TRBJ1-1; D gene unclear. The CDR3 consists of 17 residues. Germline V gene lookup returns CDR1 LGHNA and CDR2 YNFKEQ. V lost 2 bases to trimming and J lost 6 bases, with 22 bases between them. The CDR3 reads CASSQRTPGDMWAEAFF. The CDR3 region has the DNA TGTGCCAGCAGCCAAAGGACGCCCGGAGATATGTGGGCTGAAGCTTTCTTT.

This clonotype was seen at least ten times. The chain combines TRBV5-6 with TRBJ1-2; no definite D call. CDR1 is SGHDT and CDR2 is YYEEEE in the germline V gene. This CDR3 region has 12 residues. Trimming took 5 bases from V and 4 from J, leaving 9 bases between them. CDR3 in DNA: TGTGCCAGCAGAGACGGACCCTATGGCTACACCTTC. It codes for CASRDGPYGYTF.

There are many counts of this clonotype. The CDR3: CATSRDKITQYF. Here the CDR3 DNA reads TGTGCCACCAGCAGAGATAAAATTACGCAGTATTTT. V gene TRBV15 combines with J gene TRBJ2-3; D gene unclear. Germline CDR1 reads LNHNV; CDR2 reads YYDKDF (reference sequence). Trimming left V 0 bases short and J 8 bases short, with 6 bases between. There are 12 residues in the CDR3.

This clonotype has ten or more counts. This sequence joins TRBV4-1 and TRBJ2-7; D gene ambiguous. V was clipped by 4 bases and J by 1 base, with 11 bases between them. Germline V gene lookup returns CDR1 MGHRA and CDR2 YSYEKL. The CDR3 length is 14 residues. CDR3 region: CASSRSGTSYEQYF. The CDR3 bases are TGCGCCAGCAGCCGGTCAGGTACATCCTACGAGCAGTACTTC.

Ten or more counts support this clonotype. V gene TRBV29-1 combines with J gene TRBJ2-5; D ambiguous. Per germline, CDR1 SQVTM and CDR2 ANQGSEA. The CDR3 extends over 13 amino acids. With 0 bases removed from V and 9 bases from J, the gap between germline ends came to 14 bases. The CDR3, as DNA: TGCAGCGTTGAAGATCTTCCCAAAGTGGCCCAGTACTTC. It codes for CSVEDLPKVAQYF.

In its sample, this clonotype was seen many times. The chain carries TRBV5-1 and TRBJ1-2, with D unresolved. V was shortened by 3 bases and J by 4 bases, with 10 bases between the two germline ends. The CDR3 extends over 13 amino acids. The germline CDR1 and CDR2 sequences are SGHRS and YFSETQ. The CDR3 nucleotides read TGCGCCAGCAGCTACTCGGGGTCCTATGGCTACACCTTC. It specifies CASSYSGSYGYTF.

At least ten counts were recorded for this clonotype. This rearrangement joins TRBV7-3 to TRBJ2-1; 9 bases agree with TRBD1. The trim removed 0 bases at V and 4 bases at J, leaving 4 bases unmatched. CDR3 length equals 16 residues. From germline, CDR1 is SGHTA and CDR2 FQGTGA. The CDR3 protein is CASSLTGTGIYNEQFF. DNA of the CDR3: TGTGCCAGCAGCTTAACTGGGACAGGGATATACAATGAGCAGTTCTTC.

This clonotype has at least ten counts. The chain links TRBV10-3 to TRBJ1-3; D is perhaps TRBD1 (5 bases). Germline values: CDR1 ENHRY, CDR2 SYGVKD. The CDR3 consists of 17 residues. The germline V and J ends were trimmed by 8 bases and 0 bases, with 20 bases remaining between them. The CDR3 sequence: CAIGNRGADTSGNTIYF. The CDR3 coding sequence is TGTGCCATCGGAAACCGAGGGGCGGATACCTCTGGAAACACCATATATTTT.

This rearrangement joins TRBV7-3 to TRBJ2-7, with D unclear. Germline CDR1 SGHTA, CDR2 FQGTGA. V was trimmed by 3 bases and J by 0 bases, leaving 12 bases between them. This CDR3 has 15 residues. This CDR3 is CASSLTRTRSYEQYF. The DNA of the CDR3 is TGTGCCAGCAGCTTGACACGGACGCGCTCCTACGAGCAGTACTTC. The full variable domain, with the rest looked up from reference TRBV7-3 and TRBJ2-7, is GAGVSQTPSNKVTEKGKYVELRCDPISGHTALYWYRQSLGQGPEFLIYFQGTGAADDSGLPNDRFFAVRPEGSVSTLKIQRTERGDSAVYLCASSLTRTRSYEQYFGPGTRLTVT.

This clonotype was found many times. This chain uses TRBV7-8 with TRBJ1-5, with D possibly TRBD1 on 5 matching bases. The V gene's germline CDR1 is SGHVS and CDR2 FQNEAQ. V was pared by 5 bases and J by 7 bases, with 21 bases between. CDR3 length equals 16 residues. The CDR3 DNA is TGTGCCAGCAGCCCAACCTTAAGTCAGGGCACGCAGCCCCAGCATTTT. Translating gives CASSPTLSQGTQPQHF.

This clonotype was found many times. The chain uses TRBV5-5 and TRBJ2-3; D might be TRBD1 (5 bases). Trimming stripped 1 base from V and 6 bases from J, with 15 bases between. CDR1 and CDR2 (germline): SGHKS, YYEKEE (reference sequence). There are 15 residues in the CDR3. In nucleotides, the CDR3 is TGTGCCAGCAGCTTGATGATAGGGGCACGGGATACGCAGTATTTT. Translating it yields CASSLMIGARDTQYF.

The table lists this clonotype with many counts. The chain employs TRBV29-1 and TRBJ2-1; D is perhaps TRBD2 (5 bases). CDR3 length: 14 amino acids. Trimming cost V 4 bases and J 2 bases, with 12 bases left between them. The germline CDR1 and CDR2 sequences are SQVTM and ANQGSEA. The CDR3 loop reads CSVVFGEPYNEQFF. Written as DNA, the CDR3 is TGCAGCGTTGTATTCGGGGAACCCTACAATGAGCAGTTCTTC.

Ten or more counts support this clonotype. The rearrangement uses TRBV18 and TRBJ1-4; 7 bases are a match to TRBD1. Germline V gene lookup returns CDR1 KGHSH and CDR2 LQKENI. J gave up 5 bases and V 4 bases, and 7 bases lay outside the gene matches. The CDR3 has 15 residues. CDR3 amino acids: CASSQWTGANEKLFF. The CDR3 DNA is TGTGCCAGCTCACAATGGACAGGAGCAAATGAAAAACTGTTTTTT.

The table lists this clonotype with many counts. The chain couples TRBV20-1 to TRBJ2-7; TRBD1 aligns across 9 bases. The CDR3 is 14 residues long. The trim removed 6 bases at V and 0 bases at J, leaving 6 bases unmatched. Germline lookup yields CDR1 DFQATT and CDR2 SNEGSKA (reference sequence). The CDR3 reads CSAGGTGRSYEQYF. CDR3 sequence (DNA): TGCAGTGCCGGGGGGACAGGGCGCTCCTACGAGCAGTACTTC.

This clonotype was detected a few times. The chain combines TRBV6-1 with TRBJ2-7; D ambiguous. This CDR3 is built from 15 residues. The germline V and J ends were trimmed by 5 bases and 2 bases, with 16 bases remaining between them. The V gene's germline CDR1 is MNHNS and CDR2 SASEGT. CDR3 coding DNA: TGTGCCAGCAGTCAACTTCGACGGGCCACCTACGAGCAGTACTTC. Translating it yields CASSQLRRATYEQYF.

This clonotype was seen ten or more times. CDR3 sequence reads: CSVGTGITYGYTF. DNA of the CDR3: TGCAGCGTGGGGACAGGGATTACCTATGGCTACACCTTC. This chain links TRBV29-1 with TRBJ1-2; 9 bases line up with TRBD1. The CDR3 contains 13 residues. Germline CDR1 reads SQVTM; CDR2 reads ANQGSEA. With V trimmed by 6 bases and J by 4 bases, 6 bases remained unmatched.

This clonotype occurred many times. The chain couples TRBV20-1 to TRBJ2-5; unclear D gene. The CDR3 has 10 residues. Trimming took off 6 bases at V and 5 bases at J, with 7 bases between the two ends. Germline values: CDR1 DFQATT, CDR2 SNEGSKA (reference sequence). The CDR3 DNA sequence: TGCAGTGCGATGCAGGAGACCCAGTACTTC. This translates into CSAMQETQYF.

This clonotype occurred many times. This sequence joins TRBV20-1 and TRBJ2-3; 11 nucleotides match TRBD2. The CDR3 loop spans 15 amino acids. The germline gives CDR1 DFQATT, CDR2 SNEGSKA (reference sequence). The V and J ends lost 6 bases and 3 bases, in that order; junction bases with no gene match: 8. CDR3 sequence reads: CSAEGLADVTDTQYF. The CDR3 DNA is TGCAGTGCCGAGGGACTAGCGGATGTAACAGATACGCAGTATTTT.

V is TRBV6-2 or TRBV6-3 and J is TRBJ2-3, with D uncertain. Germline lookup yields CDR1 MNHEY and CDR2 SVGEGT. Trimming stripped 6 bases from V and 6 bases from J, with 13 bases between. The CDR3 is 13 residues long. The CDR3 is CASRAHGGDTQYF. The CDR3 coding sequence is TGTGCCAGCAGAGCGCACGGCGGTGATACGCAGTATTTT.

This clonotype was counted many times. This chain connects TRBV7-3 to TRBJ1-6, with a possible D match to TRBD1 (6 bases). The ends were cut back, 1 base at V and 1 base at J, with 17 bases in the middle. The CDR3 consists of 19 residues. Looked up from germline, CDR1 is SGHTA and CDR2 is FQGTGA. CDR3 bases: TGTGCCAGCAGCTTAAAGGGCAGGGGCCGGGGGTCCTATAATTCACCCCTCCACTTT. This sequence encodes CASSLKGRGRGSYNSPLHF.

This clonotype has at least ten counts. The CDR3 loop is CASSSELAGGGKTGELFF. The CDR3 DNA reads as TGTGCCAGCAGTTCAGAACTAGCGGGAGGAGGAAAGACCGGGGAGCTGTTTTTT. V usage is TRBV27 and J usage is TRBJ2-2; 12 bases are a match to TRBD2. Germline trimming cut 4 bases from V and 5 bases from J; bases unmatched to any gene: 11. The germline V gene encodes CDR1 MNHEY and CDR2 SMNVEV (reference sequence). This CDR3 contains 18 residues.

This clonotype was seen at least ten times. This chain joins TRBV5-1 and TRBJ2-1; D may be TRBD2 (6 bases). Germline V CDR1 and CDR2: SGHRS, YFSETQ. The CDR3 runs to 14 residues. Deletions cut 4 bases from V and 0 bases from J, with 8 bases between. CDR3 loop: CASSGRPSYNEQFF. The CDR3 DNA is TGCGCCAGCAGCGGGAGGCCCTCCTACAATGAGCAGTTCTTC.

Ten or more counts support this clonotype. The chain uses TRBV5-1 and TRBJ2-7, with D tentatively TRBD1 (5 bases). V lost 0 bases to trimming and J lost 6 bases, with 16 bases between them. The CDR3 contains 15 residues. Germline lookup yields CDR1 SGHRS and CDR2 YFSETQ. Here the CDR3 reads CASSLGRGSFSEQYF. For the CDR3, the DNA is TGCGCCAGCAGCTTGGGTAGGGGATCTTTCTCCGAGCAGTACTTC. Combining the CDR3 with reference TRBV5-1 and TRBJ2-7 gives the whole variable domain KAGVTQTPRYLIKTRGQQVTLSCSPISGHRSVSWYQQTPGQGLQFLFEYFSETQRNKGNFPGRFSGRQFSNSRSEMNVSTLELGDSALYLCASSLGRGSFSEQYFGPGTRLTVT.

This clonotype appeared many times. The chain joins TRBV6-2 or TRBV6-3 to TRBJ1-1; no clear D gene. Deletions cut 5 bases from V and 7 bases from J, with 11 bases between. The germline CDR1 and CDR2 sequences are MNHEY and SVGEGT. This CDR3 has 12 amino acids. CDR3 protein: CASSHGRGEAFF. DNA for the CDR3: TGTGCCAGCAGTCATGGGCGCGGTGAAGCTTTCTTT.

Many counts were recorded for this clonotype. The V call is TRBV6-5, the J call TRBJ1-2, with 7 bases identical to TRBD1. Germline trimming cut 1 base from V and 5 bases from J; bases unmatched to any gene: 1. CDR3 length: 13 residues. Germline V gene data show CDR1 as MNHEY and CDR2 as SVGAGI. The CDR3 sequence is CASSYYRGYGYTF. In DNA, the CDR3 is TGTGCCAGCAGTTACTACAGGGGTTATGGCTACACCTTC.

This clonotype was observed many times. The chain has TRBV20-1 and TRBJ1-1; D remains unclear. This CDR3 spans 14 amino acids. Trimming shortened V by 6 bases and J by 11 bases, and 25 bases separated the two germline ends. Germline CDR1 reads DFQATT; CDR2 reads SNEGSKA (reference sequence). CDR3: CSAIGRHKMGSAFF. Written as DNA, the CDR3 is TGCAGTGCAATCGGACGTCATAAGATGGGGAGCGCTTTCTTT.

The chain combines TRBV15 with TRBJ2-1, with D possibly matching TRBD2 (6 bases). This CDR3 comprises 17 residues. Germline V gene lookup returns CDR1 LNHNV and CDR2 YYDKDF (reference sequence). V lost 4 bases and J lost 0, with 16 bases in between. CDR3 loop: CATSKGGPLSSYNEQFF. CDR3 DNA sequence: TGTGCCACCAGCAAGGGAGGACCCTTGAGCTCCTACAATGAGCAGTTCTTC.

This clonotype appeared many times. CDR3 sequence: CATNYNEKLFF. The CDR3 DNA follows: TGTGCCACCAATTATAATGAAAAACTGTTTTTT. The chain joins TRBV15 to TRBJ1-4, with D unclear. Trimming took 7 bases from V and 4 from J, leaving 4 bases between them. Germline CDR1 is LNHNV and CDR2 is YYDKDF (reference sequence). This CDR3 comprises 11 residues.